This T cell receptor beta chain stems from a study of CD4 and CD8 cells across lung adenocarcinoma regions. TCRdb re-derived calls from the PCR reads in MiXCR, one entry per CDR3 protein. Here the sample spans about 11,000 distinct CDR3 sequences, roughly three fifths being singletons. In this sample, this clonotype turned up many times. Samples came from patients with localized non-small cell lung adenocarcinoma. V lost 4 bases and J lost 5; bases outside the gene matches: 4. CDR3 length: 14 residues. CDR1 SGHTA and CDR2 FQGNSA come from the germline V gene. This chain connects TRBV7-2 to TRBJ2-5; 10 positions agree with TRBD2. The source of this sequence is a male donor with lung adenocarcinoma. The CD4 and CD8 labels of this study may be unreliable. Sequencing was done on a sample of CD8+ T cells from the margin of a lung tumor. The CDR3 region is CASSSPGLAETQYF. The CDR3 DNA follows: TGTGCCAGCAGCTCACCGGGACTAGCGGAGACCCAGTACTTC.